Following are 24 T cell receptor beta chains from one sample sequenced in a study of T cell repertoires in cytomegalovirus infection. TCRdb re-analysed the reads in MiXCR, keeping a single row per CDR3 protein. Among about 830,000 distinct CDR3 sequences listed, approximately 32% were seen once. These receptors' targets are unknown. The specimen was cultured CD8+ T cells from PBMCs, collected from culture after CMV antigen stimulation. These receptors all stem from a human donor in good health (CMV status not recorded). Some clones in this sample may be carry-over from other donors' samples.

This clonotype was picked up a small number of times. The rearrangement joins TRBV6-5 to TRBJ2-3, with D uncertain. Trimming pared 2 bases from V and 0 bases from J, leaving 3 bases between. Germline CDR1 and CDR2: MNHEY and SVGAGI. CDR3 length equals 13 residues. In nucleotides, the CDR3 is TGTGCCAGCAGTTACCACAGCACAGATACGCAGTATTTT. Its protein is CASSYHSTDTQYF.

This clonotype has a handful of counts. The CDR3 spells CASSPQGPGYEQYV. The CDR3 coding sequence is TGTGCCAGCAGCCCCCAGGGCCCTGGCTACGAGCAGTACGTC. This rearrangement joins TRBV6-5 to TRBJ2-7; possibly TRBD1 for D (5 bases). With 6 bases removed from V and 3 bases from J, the gap between germline ends came to 15 bases. The CDR3 is 14 residues long. CDR1 and CDR2 (germline): MNHEY, SVGAGI.

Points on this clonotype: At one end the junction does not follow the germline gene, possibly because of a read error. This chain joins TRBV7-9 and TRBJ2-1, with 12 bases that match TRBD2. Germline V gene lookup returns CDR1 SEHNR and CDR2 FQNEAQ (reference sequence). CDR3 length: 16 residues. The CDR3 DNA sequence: TGTGCTAGCAGCTTACGGGGACTAGCGGGCGACAATGAGCAGTTCTTC. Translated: CASSLRGLAGDNEQFF.

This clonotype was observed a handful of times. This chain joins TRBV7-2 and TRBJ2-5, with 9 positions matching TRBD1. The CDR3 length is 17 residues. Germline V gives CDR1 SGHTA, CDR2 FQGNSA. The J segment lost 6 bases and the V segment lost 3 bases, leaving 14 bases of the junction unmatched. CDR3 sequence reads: CASSFGMGQGIEKTQYF. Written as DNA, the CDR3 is TGTGCCAGCAGCTTTGGGATGGGACAGGGAATTGAGAAGACCCAGTACTTC. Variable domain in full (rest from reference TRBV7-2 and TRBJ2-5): GAGVSQSPSNKVTEKGKDVELRCDPISGHTALYWYRQSLGQGLEFLIYFQGNSAPDKSGLPSDRFSAERTGGSVSTLTIQRTQQEDSAVYLCASSFGMGQGIEKTQYFGPGTRLLVL.

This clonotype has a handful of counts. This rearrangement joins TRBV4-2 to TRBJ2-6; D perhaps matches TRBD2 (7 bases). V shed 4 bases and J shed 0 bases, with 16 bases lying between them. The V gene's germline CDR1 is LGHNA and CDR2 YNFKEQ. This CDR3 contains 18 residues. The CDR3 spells CASSPPGGGPSGANVLTF. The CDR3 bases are TGTGCCAGCAGCCCCCCGGGGGGCGGTCCCTCTGGGGCCAACGTCCTGACTTTC.

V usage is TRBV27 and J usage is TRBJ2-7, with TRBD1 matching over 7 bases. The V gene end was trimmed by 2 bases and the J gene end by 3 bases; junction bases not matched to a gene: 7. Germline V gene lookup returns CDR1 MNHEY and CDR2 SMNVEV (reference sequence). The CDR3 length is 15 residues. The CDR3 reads CASSLVGTAIYEQYV. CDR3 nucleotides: TGTGCCAGCAGTTTAGTGGGGACAGCTATCTACGAGCAGTACGTC.

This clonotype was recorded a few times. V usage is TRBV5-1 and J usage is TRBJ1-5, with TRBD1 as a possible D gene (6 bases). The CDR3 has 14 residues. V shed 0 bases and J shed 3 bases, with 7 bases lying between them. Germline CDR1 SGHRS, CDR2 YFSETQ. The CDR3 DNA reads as TGCGCCAGCAGCTTGGGGGACACCAATCAGCCCCAGCATTTT. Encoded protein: CASSLGDTNQPQHF.

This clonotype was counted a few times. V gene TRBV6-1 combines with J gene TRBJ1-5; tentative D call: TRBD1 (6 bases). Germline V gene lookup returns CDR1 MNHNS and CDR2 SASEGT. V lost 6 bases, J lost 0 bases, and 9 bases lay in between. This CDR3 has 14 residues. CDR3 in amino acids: CASRRTASNQPQHF. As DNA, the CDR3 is TGTGCCAGCAGGAGGACAGCTAGCAATCAGCCCCAGCATTTT.

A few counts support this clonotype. This CDR3 reads CASSLVRTSGGASEQYF. The CDR3 nucleotides read TGTGCCAGCAGCTTGGTGAGGACTAGCGGGGGGGCCTCCGAGCAGTACTTC. The chain recombines TRBV5-5 with TRBJ2-7; TRBD2 agrees at 15 bases. J lost 6 bases, V lost 0 bases, and 7 bases had no gene match. CDR3 size: 17 residues. Germline assignment: CDR1 SGHKS and CDR2 YYEKEE (reference sequence). The variable domain in full, completed from reference TRBV5-5 and TRBJ2-7, reads DAGVTQSPTHLIKTRGQQVTLRCSPISGHKSVSWYQQVLGQGPQFIFQYYEKEERGRGNFPDRFSARQFPNYSSELNVNALLLGDSALYLCASSLVRTSGGASEQYFGPGTRLTVT.

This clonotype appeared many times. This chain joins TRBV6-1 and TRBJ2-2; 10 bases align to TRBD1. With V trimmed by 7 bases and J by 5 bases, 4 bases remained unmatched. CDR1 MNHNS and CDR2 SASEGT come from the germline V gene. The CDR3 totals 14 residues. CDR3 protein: CASKDRGLTGELFF. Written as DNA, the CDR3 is TGTGCCAGCAAAGACAGGGGGCTGACCGGGGAGCTGTTTTTT.

CDR3 residues: CASSYLGITYEQYV. The CDR3, as DNA: TGTGCCAGCAGTTATCTGGGGATCACCTACGAGCAGTACGTC. The chain carries TRBV6-2 or TRBV6-3 and TRBJ2-7; no reliable D call. This CDR3 is 14 amino acids long. Trimming cost V 3 bases and J 2 bases, with 11 bases left between them. Germline V gene data show CDR1 as MNHEY and CDR2 as SVGEGT.

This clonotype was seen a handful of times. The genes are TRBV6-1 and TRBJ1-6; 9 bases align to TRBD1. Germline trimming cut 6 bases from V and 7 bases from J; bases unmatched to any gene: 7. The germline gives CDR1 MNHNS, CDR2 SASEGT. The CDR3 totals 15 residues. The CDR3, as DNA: TGTGCCAGCAGACCCGGGACAGGGATCAATTCACCCCTCCACTTT. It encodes CASRPGTGINSPLHF.

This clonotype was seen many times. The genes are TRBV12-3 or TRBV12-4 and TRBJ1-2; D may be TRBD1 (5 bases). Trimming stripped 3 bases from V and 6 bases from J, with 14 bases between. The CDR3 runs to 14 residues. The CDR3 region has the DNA TGTGCCAGCAGTTTTTCGGGGGGTGCCCATGGCTACACCTTC. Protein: CASSFSGGAHGYTF.

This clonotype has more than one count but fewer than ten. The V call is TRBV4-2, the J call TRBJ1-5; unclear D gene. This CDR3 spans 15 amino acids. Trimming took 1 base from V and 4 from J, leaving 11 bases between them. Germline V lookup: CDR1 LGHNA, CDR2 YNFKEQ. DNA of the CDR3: TGTGCCAGCAGCCAAGGTGTTAGCAAAAATCAGCCCCAGCATTTT. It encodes CASSQGVSKNQPQHF.

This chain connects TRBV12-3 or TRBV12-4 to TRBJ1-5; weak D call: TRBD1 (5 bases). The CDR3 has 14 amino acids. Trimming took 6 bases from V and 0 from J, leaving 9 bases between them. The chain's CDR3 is CASRPDSSNQPQHF. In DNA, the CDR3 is TGTGCCAGCAGACCCGACAGTAGCAATCAGCCCCAGCATTTT.

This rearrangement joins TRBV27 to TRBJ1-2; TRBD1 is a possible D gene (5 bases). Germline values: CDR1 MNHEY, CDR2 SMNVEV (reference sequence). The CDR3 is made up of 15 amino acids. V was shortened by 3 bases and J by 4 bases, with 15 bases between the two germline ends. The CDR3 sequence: CASSLRDSGIYGYTF. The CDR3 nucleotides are TGTGCCAGCAGTTTGAGGGACTCGGGGATCTATGGCTACACCTTC.

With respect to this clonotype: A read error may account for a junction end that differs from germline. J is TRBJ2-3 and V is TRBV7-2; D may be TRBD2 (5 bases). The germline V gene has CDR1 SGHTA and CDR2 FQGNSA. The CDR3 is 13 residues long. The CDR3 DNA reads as TGTGTCAGCAGCTATTGGGAGCCAGATACGCAGTATTTT. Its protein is CVSSYWEPDTQYF.

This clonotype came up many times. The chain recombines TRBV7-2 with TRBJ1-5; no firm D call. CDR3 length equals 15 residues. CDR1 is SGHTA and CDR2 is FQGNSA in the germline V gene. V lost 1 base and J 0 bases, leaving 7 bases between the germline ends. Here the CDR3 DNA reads TGTGCCAGCAGCTTAGAGGGAGATAGCAATCAGCCCCAGCATTTT. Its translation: CASSLEGDSNQPQHF.

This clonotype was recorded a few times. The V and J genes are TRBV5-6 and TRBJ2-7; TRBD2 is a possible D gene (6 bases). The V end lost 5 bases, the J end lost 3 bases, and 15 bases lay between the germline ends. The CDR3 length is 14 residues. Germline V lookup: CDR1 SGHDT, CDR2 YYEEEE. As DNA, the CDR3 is TGTGCCAGCAGTGGCGGGGATTCGGGCTACGAGCAGTACTTC. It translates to CASSGGDSGYEQYF.

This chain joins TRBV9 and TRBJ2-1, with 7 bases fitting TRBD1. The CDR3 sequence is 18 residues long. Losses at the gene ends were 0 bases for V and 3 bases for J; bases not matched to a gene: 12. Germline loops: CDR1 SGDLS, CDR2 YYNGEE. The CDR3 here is CASSVDWWNRGDYNEQFF. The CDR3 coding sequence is TGTGCCAGCAGCGTAGACTGGTGGAACAGGGGTGACTACAATGAGCAGTTCTTC.

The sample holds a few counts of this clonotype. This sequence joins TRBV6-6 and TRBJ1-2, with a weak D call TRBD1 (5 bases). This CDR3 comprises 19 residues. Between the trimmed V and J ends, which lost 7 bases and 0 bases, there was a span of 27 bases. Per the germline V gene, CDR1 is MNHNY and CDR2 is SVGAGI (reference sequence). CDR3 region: CASTLYSLSRDAPNYGYTF. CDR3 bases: TGTGCCAGCACCCTATATTCCCTGAGCCGGGACGCACCTAACTATGGCTACACCTTC.

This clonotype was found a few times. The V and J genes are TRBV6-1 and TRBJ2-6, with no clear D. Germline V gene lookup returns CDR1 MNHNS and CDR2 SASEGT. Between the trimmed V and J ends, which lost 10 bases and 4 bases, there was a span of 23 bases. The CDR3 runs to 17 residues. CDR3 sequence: CATCRMFWAEGANVLTF. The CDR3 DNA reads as TGTGCCACTTGCCGGATGTTCTGGGCAGAAGGGGCCAACGTCCTGACTTTC.

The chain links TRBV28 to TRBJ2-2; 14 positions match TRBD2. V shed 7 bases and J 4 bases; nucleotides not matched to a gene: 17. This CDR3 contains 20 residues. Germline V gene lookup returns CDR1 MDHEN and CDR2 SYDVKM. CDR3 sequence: CASNLWGGLAGASGTGELFF. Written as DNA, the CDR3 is TGTGCCAGCAACCTTTGGGGGGGACTAGCGGGGGCCTCCGGCACCGGGGAGCTGTTTTTT.

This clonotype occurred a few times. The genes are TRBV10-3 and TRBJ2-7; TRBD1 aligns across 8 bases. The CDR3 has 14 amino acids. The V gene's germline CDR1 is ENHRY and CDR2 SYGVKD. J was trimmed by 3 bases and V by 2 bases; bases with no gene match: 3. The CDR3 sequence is CAISENDRGYEQYF. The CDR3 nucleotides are TGTGCCATCAGTGAGAACGACAGGGGCTACGAGCAGTACTTC.